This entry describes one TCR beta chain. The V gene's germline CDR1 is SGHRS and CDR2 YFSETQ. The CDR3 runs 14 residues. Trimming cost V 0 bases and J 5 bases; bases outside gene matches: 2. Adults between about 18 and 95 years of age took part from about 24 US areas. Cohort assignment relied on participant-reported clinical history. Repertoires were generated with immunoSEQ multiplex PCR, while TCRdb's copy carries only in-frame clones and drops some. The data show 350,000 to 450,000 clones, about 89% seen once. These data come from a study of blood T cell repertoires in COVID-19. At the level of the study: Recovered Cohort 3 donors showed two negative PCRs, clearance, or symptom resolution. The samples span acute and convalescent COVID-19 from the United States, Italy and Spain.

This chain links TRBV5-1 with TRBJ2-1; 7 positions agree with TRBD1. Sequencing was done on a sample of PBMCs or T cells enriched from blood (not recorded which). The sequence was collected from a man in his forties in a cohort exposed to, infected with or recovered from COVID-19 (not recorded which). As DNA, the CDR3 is TGCGCCAGCAGCTTGGGACAGGGCAACAATGAGCAGTTCTTC. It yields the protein CASSLGQGNNEQFF.